These T cell receptor beta chains were read from a single sample in a study of blood T cell repertoires in COVID-19. Clones were read by immunoSEQ multiplex PCR, and TCRdb kept only the in-frame ones, dropping some. The data show about 300,000 clones, with roughly 88% seen just once and 9.4% held by the top ten. Sequences were obtained from peripheral blood. All receptors come from a young man with active or convalescent COVID-19. Both conserved end residues are part of each CDR3.

V: TRBV2
CDR3: CASSVTGGKTDTQYF

V: TRBV7-9
CDR3: CASSTSSGTGQETQYF

V: TRBV20-1
CDR3: CSASFVRGDTEAFF

V: TRBV6-5
CDR3: CASSYSSGRTDYGYTF

V: TRBV19
CDR3: CASSMGEGYEQYF

V: TRBV4-1
CDR3: CASSSAISGGYNEQFF

V: TRBV7-8
CDR3: CASSLEYQYNSPLHF

V: TRBV6-5
CDR3: CASSYVERETQYF

V: TRBV5-1
CDR3: CASRPGLRGNTIYF

V: TRBV5-4
CDR3: CASSLSQGAADTQYF

V: TRBV7-9
CDR3: CASSSARRANYGYTF

V: TRBV12-5
CDR3: CASGITGFEAFF

V: TRBV3-1/TRBV3-2
CDR3: CASSQAGVRDTEAFF

V: TRBV2
CDR3: CASRPTPTDTQYF

V: TRBV5-4
CDR3: CASSVDSADYGYTF

V: TRBV29-1
CDR3: CSVEDQGQSSYNEQFF

V: TRBV25-1
CDR3: CASTPPGAGVSTEAFF

V: TRBV10-3
CDR3: CAIRPISGTGELFF

V: TRBV6-2/TRBV6-3
CDR3: CASSYSSYWRGLYSNQPQHF

V: TRBV7-9
CDR3: CASSAQGPGRPQHF

V: TRBV19
CDR3: CASSIRPPRGNEQFF

V: TRBV2
CDR3: CASKLRRAGTQYF

V: TRBV7-9
CDR3: CASSASLDSTDTQYF

V: TRBV11-2
CDR3: CASSRRTSGGEAKNIQYF

V: TRBV5-6
CDR3: CASSFVSQGTTGELFF

V: TRBV5-1
CDR3: CASSLSGGEFTGELFF

V: TRBV5-1
CDR3: CASSLGGNEKLFF

V: TRBV28
CDR3: CASLQTRGLSSNQPQHF

V: TRBV6-1
CDR3: CASSLRTGGTGELFF

V: TRBV4-3
CDR3: CASSQEGLFSYEQYF

V: TRBV19
CDR3: CASSISYSNQPQHF

V: TRBV18
CDR3: CASTRPGQETQYF

V: TRBV5-5
CDR3: CASSLSGWGLAGATYYEQYF

V: TRBV7-2
CDR3: CASSQALASNEQFF

V: TRBV4-1
CDR3: CASSQDRGGTEAFF

V: TRBV27
CDR3: CASSTGARGYTF

V: TRBV27
CDR3: CASSLREQINYGYTF

V: TRBV27
CDR3: CASSLSTGGFDTEAFF

V: TRBV6-1
CDR3: CASSEGTGRNEQFF

V: TRBV6-2/TRBV6-3
CDR3: CASSFLSGTGRETQYF

V: TRBV12-3/TRBV12-4
CDR3: CASSREAPQYF

V: TRBV3-1/TRBV3-2
CDR3: CASSQAAGRGLLHF

V: TRBV19
CDR3: CASRAGQHSNEKLFF

V: TRBV10-3
CDR3: CAISIDSTYGYTF

V: TRBV6-2/TRBV6-3
CDR3: CASSYLLNTEAFF

V: TRBV24-1
CDR3: CATGGDRGGLRTGELFF

V: TRBV12-5
CDR3: CASGFEGVRNQPQHF

V: TRBV4-2
CDR3: CASSQVGTSGGAADTQYF

V: TRBV5-6
CDR3: CASSLGSGGTYNEQFF

V: TRBV6-6
CDR3: CASSRAGNGDYGYTF

V: TRBV6-2/TRBV6-3
CDR3: CASSFPSGGRETQYF

V: TRBV11-3
CDR3: CASSLDRGSYNEQFF

V: TRBV6-5
CDR3: CASSYSSGGNSPLHF